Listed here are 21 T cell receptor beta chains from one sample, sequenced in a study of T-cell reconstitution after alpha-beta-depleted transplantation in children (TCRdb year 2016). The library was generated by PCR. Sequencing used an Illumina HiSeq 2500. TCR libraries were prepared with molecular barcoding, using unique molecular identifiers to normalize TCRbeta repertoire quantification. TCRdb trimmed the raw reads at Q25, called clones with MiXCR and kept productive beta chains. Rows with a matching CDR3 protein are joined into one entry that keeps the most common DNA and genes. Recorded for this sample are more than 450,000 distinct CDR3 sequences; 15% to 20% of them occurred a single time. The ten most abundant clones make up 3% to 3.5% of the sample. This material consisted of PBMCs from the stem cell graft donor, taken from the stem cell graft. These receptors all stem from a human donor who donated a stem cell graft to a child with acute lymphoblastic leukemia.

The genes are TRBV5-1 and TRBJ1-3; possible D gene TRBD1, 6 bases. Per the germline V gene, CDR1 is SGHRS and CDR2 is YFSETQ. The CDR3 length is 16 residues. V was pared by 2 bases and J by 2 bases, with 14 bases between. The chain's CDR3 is CASSFADRIPGNTIYF. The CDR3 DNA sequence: TGCGCCAGCAGCTTCGCCGACAGGATACCTGGAAACACCATATATTTT.

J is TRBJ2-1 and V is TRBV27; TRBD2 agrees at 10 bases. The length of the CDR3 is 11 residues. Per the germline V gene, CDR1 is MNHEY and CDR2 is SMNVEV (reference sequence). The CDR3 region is CVAGGYNEQFF. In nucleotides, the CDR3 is TGTGTAGCGGGAGGTTACAATGAGCAGTTCTTC.

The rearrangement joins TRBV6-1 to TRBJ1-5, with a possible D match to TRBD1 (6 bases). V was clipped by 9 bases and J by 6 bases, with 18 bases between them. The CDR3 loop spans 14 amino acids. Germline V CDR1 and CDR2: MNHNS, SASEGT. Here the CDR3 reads CASGGHGDVQPQHF. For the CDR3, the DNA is TGTGCCAGTGGGGGACACGGAGACGTTCAGCCCCAGCATTTT.

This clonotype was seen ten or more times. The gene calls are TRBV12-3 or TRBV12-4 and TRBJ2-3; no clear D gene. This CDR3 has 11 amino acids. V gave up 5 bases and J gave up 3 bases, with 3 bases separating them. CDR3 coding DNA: TGTGCCAGCAGTAATACAGATACGCAGTATTTT. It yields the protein CASSNTDTQYF.

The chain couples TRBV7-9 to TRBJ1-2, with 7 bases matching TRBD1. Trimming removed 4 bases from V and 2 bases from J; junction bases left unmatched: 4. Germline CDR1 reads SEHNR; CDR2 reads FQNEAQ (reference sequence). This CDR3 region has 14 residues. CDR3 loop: CASSSWDSNYGYTF. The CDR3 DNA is TGTGCCAGCAGCTCATGGGACAGCAACTATGGCTACACCTTC.

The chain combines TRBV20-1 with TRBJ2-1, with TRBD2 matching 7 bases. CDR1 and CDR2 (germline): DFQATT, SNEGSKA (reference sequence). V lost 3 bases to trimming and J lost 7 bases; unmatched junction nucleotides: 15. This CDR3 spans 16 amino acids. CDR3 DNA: TGCAGTGCTAGTCTGGTTCCGGGAGGCTCTGGGAATGAGCAGTTCTTC. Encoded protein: CSASLVPGGSGNEQFF.

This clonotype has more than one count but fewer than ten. In nucleotides, the CDR3 is TGTGCCAGCAGCCCCGCCGGGACAGGGGGCCCGAACACTGAAGCTTTCTTT. Its translation: CASSPAGTGGPNTEAFF. This chain connects TRBV7-3 to TRBJ1-1; 12 nucleotides line up with TRBD1. V shed 5 bases, J shed 1 base, and the junction held 8 bases outside the gene matches. From germline, CDR1 is SGHTA and CDR2 FQGTGA. The CDR3 has 17 residues.

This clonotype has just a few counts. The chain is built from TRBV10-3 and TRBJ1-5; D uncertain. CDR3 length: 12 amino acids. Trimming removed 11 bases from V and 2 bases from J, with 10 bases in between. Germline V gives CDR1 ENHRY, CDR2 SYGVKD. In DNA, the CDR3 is TGTGCCGCCGGCGCTGGCAATCAGCCCCAGCATTTT. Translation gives CAAGAGNQPQHF.

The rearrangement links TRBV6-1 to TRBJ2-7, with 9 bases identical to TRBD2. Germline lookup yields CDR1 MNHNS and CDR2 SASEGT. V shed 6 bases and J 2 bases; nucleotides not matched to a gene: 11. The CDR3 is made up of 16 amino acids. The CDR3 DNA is TGTGCCAGCAGCGGGACTCAAGCGGGAGGTCCCTACGAGCAGTACTTC. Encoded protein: CASSGTQAGGPYEQYF.

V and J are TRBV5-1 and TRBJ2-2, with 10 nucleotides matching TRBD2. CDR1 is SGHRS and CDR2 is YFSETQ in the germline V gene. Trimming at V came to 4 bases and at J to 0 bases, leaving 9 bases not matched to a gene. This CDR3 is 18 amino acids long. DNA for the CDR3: TGCGCCAGCAGCATCTCGCCGGGACTAGCGTCGAACACCGGGGAGCTGTTTTTT. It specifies CASSISPGLASNTGELFF.

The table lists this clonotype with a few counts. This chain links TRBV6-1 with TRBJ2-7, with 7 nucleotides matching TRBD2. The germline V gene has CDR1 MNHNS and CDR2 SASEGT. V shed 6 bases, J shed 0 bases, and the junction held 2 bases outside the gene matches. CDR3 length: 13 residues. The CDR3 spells CASRKRDSYEQYF. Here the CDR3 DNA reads TGTGCCAGCAGGAAGCGGGACTCCTACGAGCAGTACTTC.

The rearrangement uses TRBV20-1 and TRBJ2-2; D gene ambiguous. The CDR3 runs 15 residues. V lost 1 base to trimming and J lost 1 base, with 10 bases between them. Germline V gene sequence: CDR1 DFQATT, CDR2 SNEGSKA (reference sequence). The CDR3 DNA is TGCAGTGCTAGAGTTGCCCAGAGGAACACCGGGGAGCTGTTTTTT. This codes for CSARVAQRNTGELFF.

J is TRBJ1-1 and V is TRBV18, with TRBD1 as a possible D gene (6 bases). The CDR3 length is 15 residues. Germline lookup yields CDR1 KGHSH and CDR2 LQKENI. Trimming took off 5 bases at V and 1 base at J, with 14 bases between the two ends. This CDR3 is CASSKGQGSNTEAFF. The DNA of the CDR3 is TGTGCCAGCTCAAAGGGGCAGGGGTCGAACACTGAAGCTTTCTTT.

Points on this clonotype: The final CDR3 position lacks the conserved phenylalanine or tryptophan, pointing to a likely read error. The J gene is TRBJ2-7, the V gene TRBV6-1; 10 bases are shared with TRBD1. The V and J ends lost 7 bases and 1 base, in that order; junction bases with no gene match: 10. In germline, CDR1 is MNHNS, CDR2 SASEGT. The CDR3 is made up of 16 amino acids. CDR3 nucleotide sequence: TGTGCCAGCACCAAACCGGGACAGGGGACTTCCTACGAGCAGTACTTA. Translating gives CASTKPGQGTSYEQYL.

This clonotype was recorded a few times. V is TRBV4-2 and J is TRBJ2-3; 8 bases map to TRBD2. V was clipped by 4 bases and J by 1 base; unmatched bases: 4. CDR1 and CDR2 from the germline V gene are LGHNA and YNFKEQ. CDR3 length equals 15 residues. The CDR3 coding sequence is TGTGCCAGCAGCCCCAGAGCGGGAGGCACAGATACGCAGTATTTT. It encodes CASSPRAGGTDTQYF.

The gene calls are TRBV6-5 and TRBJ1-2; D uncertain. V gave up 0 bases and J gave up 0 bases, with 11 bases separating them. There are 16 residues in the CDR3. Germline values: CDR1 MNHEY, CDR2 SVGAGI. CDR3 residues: CASSYSIEPANYGYTF. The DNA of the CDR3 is TGTGCCAGCAGTTACTCGATAGAGCCTGCTAACTATGGCTACACCTTC.

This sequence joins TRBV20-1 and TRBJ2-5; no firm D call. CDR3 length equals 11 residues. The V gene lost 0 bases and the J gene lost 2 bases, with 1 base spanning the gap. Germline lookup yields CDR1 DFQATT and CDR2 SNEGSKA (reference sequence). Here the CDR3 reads CSARDQETQYF. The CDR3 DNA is TGCAGTGCTAGAGATCAAGAGACCCAGTACTTC.

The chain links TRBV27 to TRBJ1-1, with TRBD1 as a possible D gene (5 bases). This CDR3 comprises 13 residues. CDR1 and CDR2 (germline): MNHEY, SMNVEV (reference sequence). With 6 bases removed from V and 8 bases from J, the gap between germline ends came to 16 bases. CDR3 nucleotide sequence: TGTGCCAGCAGCCAAGGGGAGAGCGTGGAAGCTTTCTTT. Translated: CASSQGESVEAFF.

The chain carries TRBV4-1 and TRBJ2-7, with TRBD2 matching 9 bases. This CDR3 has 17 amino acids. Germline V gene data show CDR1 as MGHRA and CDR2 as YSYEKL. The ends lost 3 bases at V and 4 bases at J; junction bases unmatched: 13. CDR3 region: CASSQSASGTISYEQYF. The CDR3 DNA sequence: TGCGCCAGCAGCCAGAGTGCTAGCGGGACGATATCTTACGAGCAGTACTTC.

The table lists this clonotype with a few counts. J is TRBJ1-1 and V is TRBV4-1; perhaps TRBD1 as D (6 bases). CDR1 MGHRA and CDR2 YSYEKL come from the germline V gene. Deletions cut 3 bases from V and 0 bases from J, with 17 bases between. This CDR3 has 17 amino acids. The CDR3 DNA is TGCGCCAGCAGCCACAAGCAGGGGACGGACATGAACACTGAAGCTTTCTTT. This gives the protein CASSHKQGTDMNTEAFF.

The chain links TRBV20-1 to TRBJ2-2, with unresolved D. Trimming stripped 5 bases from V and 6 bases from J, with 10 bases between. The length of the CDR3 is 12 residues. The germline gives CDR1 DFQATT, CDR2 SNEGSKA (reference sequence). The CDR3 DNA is TGCAGTGCTGAGAGTAGGGCCGGGGAGCTGTTTTTT. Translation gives CSAESRAGELFF.